These T cell receptor beta chains were read from a single sample in a study of early T cells in non-severe SARS-CoV-2 infection. TCRdb re-derived calls from the 5' RACE reads in MiXCR, one entry per CDR3 protein. The sample includes about 64,000 distinct CDR3 sequences, over 4.5% of them seen just once. Sequencing was done on a sample of whole blood. These receptors came from an adult who was a healthcare worker with PCR-confirmed SARS-CoV-2 infection or an uninfected control (not recorded which). Both conserved end residues are part of each CDR3. The D gene is left open where the match is weak. Size tells how often a clone was seen (once, few, many) or the class of an expanded clone, and some rows leave it out.

j_call clone_size v_call d_call cdr3_nt cdr3_aa
TRBJ2-7 many TRBV29-1 NA TGCAGCGTTCCCCTCGGGCAGGGCTACGAGCAGTACTTC CSVPLGQGYEQYF
TRBJ2-7 many TRBV20-1 TRBD2 TGCAGTGCTACGACTAGCTCGAGCTCCTACGAGCAGTACTTC CSATTSSSSYEQYF
TRBJ2-1 many TRBV7-3 TRBD1 TGTGCCAGCAGCCAGGGACAGTTCTCCTACAATGAGCAGTTCTTC CASSQGQFSYNEQFF
TRBJ1-1 NA TRBV7-9 TRBD1 TGTGCCAGCACACTTACAGGGGGCTACACTGAAGCTTTCTTT CASTLTGGYTEAFF
TRBJ2-5 many TRBV7-9 NA TGTGCCAGCAGCTTAGCCGGAGGGTTGGAGACCCAGTACTTC CASSLAGGLETQYF
TRBJ2-3 many TRBV5-1 NA TGCGCCAGCAGCTCGCAGCCGGGCACAGATACGCAGTATTTT CASSSQPGTDTQYF
TRBJ1-5 many TRBV20-1 TRBD1 TGCAGTGCTAGAGGACAGGGGGAGTTCGTAGGTCAGCCCCAGCATTTT CSARGQGEFVGQPQHF
TRBJ2-5 many TRBV7-8 TRBD2 TGTGCCAGCAGCTTAGTCCCACTAGCGGGCATACAAGAGACCCAGTACTTC CASSLVPLAGIQETQYF
TRBJ2-3 few TRBV5-8 TRBD1 TGTGCCAGCAGCCCGGGACAGGGCCCAGATACGCAGTATTTT CASSPGQGPDTQYF
TRBJ1-1 many TRBV10-3 NA TGTGCCATCAAGGAGGGGAACACTGAAGCTTTCTTT CAIKEGNTEAFF
TRBJ1-4 many TRBV6-5 TRBD1 TGTGCCAGCAGTTACTCGAGTTTGGGCAGGGGGAATGAAAAACTGTTTTTT CASSYSSLGRGNEKLFF
TRBJ2-2 few TRBV9 NA TGTGCCAGCAGCGGGACAAGACACCAGACCGGGGAGCTGTTTTTT CASSGTRHQTGELFF
TRBJ2-3 many TRBV20-1 NA TGCAGTGCTAGAGAAGTCCGGGCCCCAGATACGCAGTATTTT CSAREVRAPDTQYF
TRBJ2-1 many TRBV5-4 NA TGTGCCAGCAGCTTAAGGGCCAGAAACAACAATGAGCAGTTCTTC CASSLRARNNNEQFF
TRBJ2-3 many TRBV7-6 NA TGTGCCAGCAGCTTATTTAGGGGAGAGACAGATACGCAGTATTTT CASSLFRGETDTQYF
TRBJ2-5 many TRBV29-1 TRBD2 TGCAGCGTTAATCCGGGAGGGGAGTACCAAGAGACCCAGTACTTC CSVNPGGEYQETQYF
TRBJ2-3 many TRBV7-6 NA TGTGCCAGCACTCTTGGCCACCACACAGATACGCAGTATTTT CASTLGHHTDTQYF
TRBJ1-5 many TRBV27 NA TGTGCCAGCAGTTTAAGGGCCATCAATCAGCCCCAGCATTTT CASSLRAINQPQHF
TRBJ1-2 many TRBV10-2 TRBD1 TGCGCCAGCAGTGATCCTGGACAGGAGACCAACTATGGCTACACCTTC CASSDPGQETNYGYTF
TRBJ2-1 many TRBV10-3 NA TGTGCCATCAGTGAGTCGAGGGCTAATGAGCAGTTCTTC CAISESRANEQFF
TRBJ1-2 many TRBV19 NA TGTGCCAGTAGTATTATAGGACAGAGGATTAACTATGGCTACACCTTC CASSIIGQRINYGYTF
TRBJ1-5 many TRBV12-3/TRBV12-4 TRBD1 TGTGCCAGCAGTCCAGGCGTTCAGGGGGAGCCCCAGCATTTT CASSPGVQGEPQHF
TRBJ2-1 many TRBV10-3 NA TGTGCCATCAGAGACTCCACCGTCGAATCTTACAATGAGCAGTTCTTC CAIRDSTVESYNEQFF
TRBJ1-1 many TRBV6-5 NA TGTGCCAGCAGTTTCGGGACCGAGGGTTCGAGTGAAGCTTTCTTT CASSFGTEGSSEAFF
TRBJ2-3 few TRBV5-5 NA TGTGCCAGCCTAACTATAGCGAGCAGCACAGATACGCAGTATTTT CASLTIASSTDTQYF
TRBJ1-1 many TRBV29-1 NA TGCAGGGTACAGAACACTGAAGCTTTCTTT CRVQNTEAFF
TRBJ2-1 NA TRBV7-2 TRBD2 TGTGCCAGCAGCTTCGGGACTAGTTTCAATGAGCAGTTCTTC CASSFGTSFNEQFF
TRBJ2-7 few TRBV2 NA TGTGCCAGCAGTGAAGCGAGGACCGCCGAGCAGTACTTC CASSEARTAEQYF
TRBJ2-7 NA TRBV7-2 NA TGTGCCAGCAGCCCCGACAAGATCTACGAGCAGTACTTC CASSPDKIYEQYF
TRBJ2-7 NA TRBV14 NA TGTGCCAGCAGCCTCAATTTAGAGGACGAGCAGTACTTC CASSLNLEDEQYF
TRBJ2-7 NA TRBV4-3 TRBD2 TGCGCCAGCAGCCAAGGTGGGAGCGGGACTTGGAACGAGCAGTACTTC CASSQGGSGTWNEQYF
TRBJ2-3 many TRBV29-1 NA TGCAGCGTTGAAGTTCGGCGACAGGCGCAGTATTTT CSVEVRRQAQYF
TRBJ1-1 few TRBV7-9 NA TGTGCCAGCAGCTTAGCAGGCATAATGAACACTGAAGCTTTCTTT CASSLAGIMNTEAFF
TRBJ1-5 few TRBV27 TRBD1 TGTGCCAGCAGTGTACAGGGGGCTGGAAATCAGCCCCAGCATTTT CASSVQGAGNQPQHF
TRBJ1-2 few TRBV28 TRBD1 TGTGCCAGCAGTGGGGACAGTCGAGGCTACACCTTC CASSGDSRGYTF
TRBJ2-5 many TRBV3-1 TRBD2 TGTGCCAGCAGCTCCGGACTAGCGGGAGGCCGGGAGACCCAGTACTTC CASSSGLAGGRETQYF
TRBJ2-1 many TRBV29-1 NA TGCAGCGTTTCTGACTGGCGCTCCTACAATGAGCAGTTCTTC CSVSDWRSYNEQFF
TRBJ2-2 many TRBV6-2/TRBV6-3 TRBD2 TGTGCCAGCAGTCGGACTAGCGGGAGGGCCAACACCGGGGAGCTGTTTTTT CASSRTSGRANTGELFF
TRBJ1-6 few TRBV6-1 NA TGTGCCAGCAGTGACCAGGGGCGAGGGAATTCACCCCTCCACTTT CASSDQGRGNSPLHF
TRBJ1-4 few TRBV5-6 TRBD1 TGTGCCAGCAGCTCTCTACAGGGGTCGGGTAATGAAAAACTGTTTTTT CASSSLQGSGNEKLFF
TRBJ2-5 many TRBV20-1 NA TGCAGTGCTAGAAACCCTAACCCAGGGACCCAGTACTTC CSARNPNPGTQYF
TRBJ1-5 NA TRBV12-3/TRBV12-4 TRBD1 TGTGCCAGCAGCGGGACAGGGTCCCAGCATAGCAATCAGCCCCAGCATTTT CASSGTGSQHSNQPQHF
TRBJ2-2 few TRBV5-1 TRBD2 TGCGCCAGCAGCTTGTTCGCGGGAGACACCGGGGAGCTGTTTTTT CASSLFAGDTGELFF
TRBJ2-5 many TRBV12-3/TRBV12-4 NA TGTGCCAGCAGTTTGGGCGTGGGAGGGGGCCAAGAGACCCAGTACTTC CASSLGVGGGQETQYF
TRBJ2-6 few TRBV11-3 NA TGTGCCAGCAGCAATGGACAATCTGGGGCCAACGTCCTGACTTTC CASSNGQSGANVLTF